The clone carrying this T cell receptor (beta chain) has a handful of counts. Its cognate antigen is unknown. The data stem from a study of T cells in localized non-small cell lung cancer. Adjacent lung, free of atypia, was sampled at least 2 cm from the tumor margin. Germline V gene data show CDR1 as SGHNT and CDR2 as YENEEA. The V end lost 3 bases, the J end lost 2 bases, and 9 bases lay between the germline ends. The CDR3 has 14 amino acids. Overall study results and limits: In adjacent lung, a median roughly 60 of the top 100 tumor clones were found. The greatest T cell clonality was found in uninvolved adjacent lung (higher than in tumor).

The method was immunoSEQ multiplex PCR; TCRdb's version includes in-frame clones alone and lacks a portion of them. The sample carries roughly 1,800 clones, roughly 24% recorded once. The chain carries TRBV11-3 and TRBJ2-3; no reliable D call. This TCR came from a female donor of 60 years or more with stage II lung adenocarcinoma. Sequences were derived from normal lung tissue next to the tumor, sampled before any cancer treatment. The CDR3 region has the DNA TGTGCCAGCAGCTTTGGCGGAAACACAGATACGCAGTATTTT. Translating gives CASSFGGNTDTQYF.